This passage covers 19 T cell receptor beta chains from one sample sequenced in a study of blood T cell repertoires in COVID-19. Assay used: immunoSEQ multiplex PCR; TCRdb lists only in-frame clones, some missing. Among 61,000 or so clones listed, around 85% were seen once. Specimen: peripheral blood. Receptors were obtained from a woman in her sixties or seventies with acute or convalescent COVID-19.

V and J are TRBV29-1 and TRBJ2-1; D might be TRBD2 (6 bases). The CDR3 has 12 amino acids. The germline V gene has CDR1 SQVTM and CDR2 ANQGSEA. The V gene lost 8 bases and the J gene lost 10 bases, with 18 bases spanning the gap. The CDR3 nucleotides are TGCAGCTCCCAGGGAGGTAGTCTCGAGCAGTTCTTC. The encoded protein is CSSQGGSLEQFF.

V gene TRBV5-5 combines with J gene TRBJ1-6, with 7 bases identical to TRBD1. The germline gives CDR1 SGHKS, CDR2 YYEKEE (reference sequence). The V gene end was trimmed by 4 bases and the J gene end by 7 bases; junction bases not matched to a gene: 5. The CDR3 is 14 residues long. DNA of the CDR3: TGTGCCAGCAGCGATACAGGGGTCAATTCACCCCTCCACTTT. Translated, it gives CASSDTGVNSPLHF. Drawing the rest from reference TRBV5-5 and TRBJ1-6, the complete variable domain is DAGVTQSPTHLIKTRGQQVTLRCSPISGHKSVSWYQQVLGQGPQFIFQYYEKEERGRGNFPDRFSARQFPNYSSELNVNALLLGDSALYLCASSDTGVNSPLHFGNGTRLTVT.

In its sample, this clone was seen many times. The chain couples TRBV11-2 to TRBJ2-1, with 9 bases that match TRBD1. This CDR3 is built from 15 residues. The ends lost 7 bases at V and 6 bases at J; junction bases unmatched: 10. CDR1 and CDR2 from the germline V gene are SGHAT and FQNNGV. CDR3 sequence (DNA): TGTGCCAGCAACACGCCGGGACAGGGTTTCAATGAGCAGTTCTTC. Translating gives CASNTPGQGFNEQFF. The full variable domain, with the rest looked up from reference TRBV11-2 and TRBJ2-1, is EAGVAQSPRYKIIEKRQSVAFWCNPISGHATLYWYQQILGQGPKLLIQFQNNGVVDDSQLPKDRFSAERLKGVDSTLKIQPAKLEDSAVYLCASNTPGQGFNEQFFGPGTRLTVL.

The CDR3 sequence: CASSDLGRGDTQYF. The CDR3 DNA reads TGTGCCAGCAGTGATCTAGGCAGGGGGGATACGCAGTATTTT. The gene calls are TRBV2 and TRBJ2-3; 7 positions match TRBD1. Germline V gives CDR1 SNHLY, CDR2 FYNNEI. This CDR3 has 14 amino acids. With V trimmed by 3 bases and J by 6 bases, 6 bases remained unmatched.

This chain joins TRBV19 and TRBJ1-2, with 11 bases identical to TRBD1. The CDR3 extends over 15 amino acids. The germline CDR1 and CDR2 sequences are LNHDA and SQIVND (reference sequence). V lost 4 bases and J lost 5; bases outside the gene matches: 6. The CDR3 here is CASSTGTGGRYGYTF. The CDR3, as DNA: TGTGCCAGTAGTACCGGGACAGGGGGTCGGTATGGCTACACCTTC.

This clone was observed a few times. Here the CDR3 reads CASSPEWDTFYGYTF. As DNA, the CDR3 is TGTGCCAGCAGTCCTGAATGGGACACCTTCTATGGCTACACCTTC. The V and J genes are TRBV9 and TRBJ1-2; possible D gene TRBD1, 6 bases. Per germline, CDR1 SGDLS and CDR2 YYNGEE. This CDR3 contains 15 residues. V was shortened by 5 bases and J by 4 bases, with 18 bases between the two germline ends.

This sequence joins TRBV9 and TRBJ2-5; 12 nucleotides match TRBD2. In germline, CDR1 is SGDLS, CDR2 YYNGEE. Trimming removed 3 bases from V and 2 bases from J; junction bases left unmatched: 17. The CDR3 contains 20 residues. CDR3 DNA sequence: TGTGCCAGCAGCGCCCCGTGGGGTTCTAGCGGGGGGGCTGAGCAAGAGACCCAGTACTTC. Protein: CASSAPWGSSGGAEQETQYF.

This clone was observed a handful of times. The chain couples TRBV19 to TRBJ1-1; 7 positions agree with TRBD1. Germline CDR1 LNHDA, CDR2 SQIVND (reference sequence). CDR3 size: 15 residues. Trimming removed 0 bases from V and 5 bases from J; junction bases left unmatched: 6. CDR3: CASSIDEGAWTEAFF. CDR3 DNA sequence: TGTGCCAGTAGTATAGACGAGGGGGCATGGACTGAAGCTTTCTTT.

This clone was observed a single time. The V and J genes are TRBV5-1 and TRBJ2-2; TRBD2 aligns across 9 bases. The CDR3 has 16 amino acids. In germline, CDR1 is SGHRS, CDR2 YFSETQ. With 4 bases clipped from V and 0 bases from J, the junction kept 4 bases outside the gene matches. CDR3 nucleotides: TGCGCCAGCAGCCCAGCGGGGGGACCGAACACCGGGGAGCTGTTTTTT. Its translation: CASSPAGGPNTGELFF.

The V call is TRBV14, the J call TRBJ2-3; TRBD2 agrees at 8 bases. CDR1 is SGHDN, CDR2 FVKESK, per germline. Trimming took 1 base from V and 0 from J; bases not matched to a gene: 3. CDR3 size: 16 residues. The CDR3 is CASSQGSSGSTDTQYF. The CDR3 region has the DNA TGTGCCAGCAGCCAAGGGTCTAGCGGGAGCACAGATACGCAGTATTTT.

In DNA form, the CDR3 reads TGTGCCAGCAGCTTTAGAGCGGGATTCCAAGAGACCCAGTACTTC. As protein: CASSFRAGFQETQYF. The chain recombines TRBV11-2 with TRBJ2-5; 7 bases map to TRBD2. Germline V gene lookup returns CDR1 SGHAT and CDR2 FQNNGV. V lost 3 bases, J lost 1 base, and 5 bases stayed unmatched. The CDR3 length is 15 residues.

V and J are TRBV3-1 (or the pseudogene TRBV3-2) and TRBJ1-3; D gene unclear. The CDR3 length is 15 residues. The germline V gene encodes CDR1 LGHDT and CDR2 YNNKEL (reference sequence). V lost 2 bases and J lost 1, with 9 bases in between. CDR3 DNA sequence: TGTGCCAGCAGCCAAAGACAAGGTTCTGGAAACACCATATATTTT. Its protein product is CASSQRQGSGNTIYF.

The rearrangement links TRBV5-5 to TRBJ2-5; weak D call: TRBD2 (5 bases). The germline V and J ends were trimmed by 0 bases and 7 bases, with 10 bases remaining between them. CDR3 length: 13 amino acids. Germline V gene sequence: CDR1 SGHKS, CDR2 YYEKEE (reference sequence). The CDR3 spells CASSLGGLGTQYF. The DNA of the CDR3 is TGTGCCAGCAGCTTGGGAGGGCTGGGGACCCAGTACTTC.

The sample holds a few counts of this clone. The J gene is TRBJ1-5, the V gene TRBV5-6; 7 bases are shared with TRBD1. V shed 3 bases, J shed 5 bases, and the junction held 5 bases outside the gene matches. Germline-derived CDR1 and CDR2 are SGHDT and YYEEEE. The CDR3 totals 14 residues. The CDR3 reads CASSSRQGYQPQHF. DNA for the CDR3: TGTGCCAGCAGCTCAAGACAGGGCTATCAGCCCCAGCATTTT.

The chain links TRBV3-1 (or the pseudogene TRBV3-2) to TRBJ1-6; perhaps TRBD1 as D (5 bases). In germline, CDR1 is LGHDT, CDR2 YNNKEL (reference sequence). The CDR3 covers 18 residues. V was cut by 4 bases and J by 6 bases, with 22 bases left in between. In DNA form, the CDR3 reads TGTGCCAGCAGCCGCGGGACCGCCCATCTCCTCAGTAATTCACCCCTCCACTTT. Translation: CASSRGTAHLLSNSPLHF.

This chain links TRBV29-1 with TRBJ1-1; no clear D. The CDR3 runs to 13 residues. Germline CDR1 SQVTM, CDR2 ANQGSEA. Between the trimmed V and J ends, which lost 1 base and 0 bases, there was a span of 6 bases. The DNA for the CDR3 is TGCAGCGTTGAAGTAAAGCTGAACACTGAAGCTTTCTTT. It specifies CSVEVKLNTEAFF.

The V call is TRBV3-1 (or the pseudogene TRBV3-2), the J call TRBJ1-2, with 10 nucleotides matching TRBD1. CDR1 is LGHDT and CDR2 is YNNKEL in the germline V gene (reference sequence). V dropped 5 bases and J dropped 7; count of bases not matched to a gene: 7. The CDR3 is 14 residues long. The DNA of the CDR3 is TGTGCCAGCAGCAAATCGACAGGGGGCGGTGGCTACACCTTC. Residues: CASSKSTGGGGYTF.

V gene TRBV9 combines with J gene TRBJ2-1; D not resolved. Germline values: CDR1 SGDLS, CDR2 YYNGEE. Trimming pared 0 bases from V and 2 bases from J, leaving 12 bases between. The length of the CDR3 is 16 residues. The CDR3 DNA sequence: TGTGCCAGCAGCGTAGAAGGAGATGGTACCTACAATGAGCAGTTCTTC. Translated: CASSVEGDGTYNEQFF.

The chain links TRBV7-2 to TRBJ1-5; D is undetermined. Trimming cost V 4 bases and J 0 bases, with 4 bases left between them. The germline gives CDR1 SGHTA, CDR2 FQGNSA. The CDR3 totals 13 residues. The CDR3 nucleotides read TGTGCCAGCAGCTCAAATAGCAATCAGCCCCAGCATTTT. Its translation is CASSSNSNQPQHF.